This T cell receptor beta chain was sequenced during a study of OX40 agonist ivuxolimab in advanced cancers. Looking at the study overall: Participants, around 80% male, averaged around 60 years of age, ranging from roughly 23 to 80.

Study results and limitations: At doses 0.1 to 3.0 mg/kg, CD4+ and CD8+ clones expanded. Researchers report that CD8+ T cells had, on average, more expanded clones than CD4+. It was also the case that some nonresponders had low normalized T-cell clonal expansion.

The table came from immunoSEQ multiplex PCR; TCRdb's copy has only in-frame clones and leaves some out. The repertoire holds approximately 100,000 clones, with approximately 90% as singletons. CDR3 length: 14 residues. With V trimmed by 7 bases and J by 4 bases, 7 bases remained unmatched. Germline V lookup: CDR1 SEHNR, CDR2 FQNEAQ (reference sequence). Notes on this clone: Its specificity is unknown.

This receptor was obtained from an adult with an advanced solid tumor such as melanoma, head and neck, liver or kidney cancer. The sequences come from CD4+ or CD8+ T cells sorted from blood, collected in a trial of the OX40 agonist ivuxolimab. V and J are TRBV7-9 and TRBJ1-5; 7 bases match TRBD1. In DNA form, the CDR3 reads TGTGCCAGCACCCAGGAGGGGGCAAATCAGCCCCAGCATTTT. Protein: CASTQEGANQPQHF.